Each of the 7 T cell receptor beta chains below was sequenced from the same sample in a study of cytomegalovirus exposure and HLA in healthy donors. Data came from immunoSEQ multiplex PCR; TCRdb stores just in-frame clones and leaves some out. The table lists about 150,000 clones, about 88% of them singletons. The material sequenced was PBMCs. The receptor set was obtained from a man aged 18 to 29 in good health and CMV-seropositive.

This chain uses TRBV9 with TRBJ1-3; no firm D call. This CDR3 comprises 14 residues. Germline values: CDR1 SGDLS, CDR2 YYNGEE. V was cut by 5 bases and J by 2 bases, with 11 bases left in between. CDR3 region: CASSGRGTGNTIYF. Here the CDR3 DNA reads TGTGCCAGCAGTGGCCGGGGAACTGGAAACACCATATATTTT.

The V and J genes are TRBV19 and TRBJ2-7, with 8 bases aligning to TRBD2. Losses at the gene ends were 5 bases for V and 5 bases for J; bases not matched to a gene: 8. The CDR3 has 14 residues. Germline CDR1 reads LNHDA; CDR2 reads SQIVND (reference sequence). As DNA, the CDR3 is TGTGCCAGTAGTCTCCACGGGGGGGGCAACGAGCAGTACTTC. Protein sequence: CASSLHGGGNEQYF.

The CDR3 sequence is CASSQEGWQALEKLFF. For the CDR3, the DNA is TGCGCCAGCAGCCAAGAGGGTTGGCAGGCTCTCGAAAAACTGTTTTTT. The rearrangement joins TRBV4-3 to TRBJ1-4; D unresolved. The germline gives CDR1 LGHNA, CDR2 YSLEER. The CDR3 has 16 amino acids. Trimming pared 0 bases from V and 8 bases from J, leaving 16 bases between.

The chain couples TRBV6-1 to TRBJ1-1, with D maybe TRBD1 (6 bases). The CDR3 runs 13 residues. V shed 4 bases and J shed 3 bases, with 9 bases lying between them. CDR1 and CDR2 (germline): MNHNS, SASEGT. The CDR3: CASSGQDYTEAFF. The CDR3 DNA reads as TGTGCCAGCAGTGGACAGGATTACACTGAAGCTTTCTTT.

This clone was seen many times. CDR3 loop: CASSLAGTSGANNEQFF. CDR3 DNA sequence: TGTGCCAGCAGCTTAGCCGGGACTAGCGGGGCCAACAATGAGCAGTTCTTC. The chain has TRBV7-3 and TRBJ2-1; 13 bases fit TRBD2. From germline, CDR1 is SGHTA and CDR2 FQGTGA. The CDR3 is 17 amino acids. V was clipped by 2 bases and J by 5 bases; unmatched bases: 6.

The J gene is TRBJ1-1, the V gene TRBV28; D may be TRBD1 (6 bases). Trimming shortened V by 6 bases and J by 0 bases, and 17 bases separated the two germline ends. The germline gives CDR1 MDHEN, CDR2 SYDVKM. The CDR3 length is 16 residues. The CDR3 here is CASSLLGGVVNTEAFF. The CDR3 coding sequence is TGTGCCAGCAGCTTACTAGGGGGAGTGGTGAACACTGAAGCTTTCTTT.

The chain joins TRBV5-6 to TRBJ2-2; a weak D match, TRBD1 (6 bases). The CDR3 totals 16 residues. Trimming took 2 bases from V and 5 from J, leaving 16 bases between them. The germline V gene has CDR1 SGHDT and CDR2 YYEEEE. CDR3 DNA: TGTGCCAGCAGCTTTTTTGCGAGTAGGGGGACCGGGGAGCTGTTTTTT. Its protein is CASSFFASRGTGELFF.